The subject of this entry is one T cell receptor (beta chain). These data originate in a study of T cell responses to AZD1222 COVID-19 vaccine. Trimming pared 2 bases from V and 6 bases from J, leaving 16 bases between. This CDR3 spans 15 amino acids. The V gene's germline CDR1 is SNHLY and CDR2 FYNNEI. TCRdb keeps only in-frame clones here, not all; method: immunoSEQ multiplex PCR. The data contain roughly 140,000 clones, 75% to 90% of them seen just once; the ten biggest clones take up about 9%. The source is an adult who received the AZD1222 COVID-19 vaccine. Sequenced material: peripheral blood, taken 28 days after the second AZD1222 dose. This chain uses TRBV2 with TRBJ1-2, with no clear D. The CDR3 sequence: CASSERGSSGDGYTF. The CDR3 coding sequence is TGTGCCAGCAGTGAACGAGGGTCAAGTGGAGATGGCTACACCTTC. The variable domain in full, with the rest retrieved from reference TRBV2 and TRBJ1-2, is EPEVTQTPSHQVTQMGQEVILRCVPISNHLYFYWYRQILGQKVEFLVSFYNNEISEKSEIFDDQFSVERPDGSNFTLKIRSTKLEDSAMYFCASSERGSSGDGYTFGSGTRLTVV.